Given below is one TCR beta chain in context. Its antigen is currently unknown. Patients had received no treatment of any kind before thyroid surgery. The length of the CDR3 is 14 residues. Germline assignment: CDR1 MGHRA and CDR2 YSYEKL. Unmatched junction bases numbered 8, after V lost 5 bases and J lost 6 bases. As originally analysed: A papillary thyroid cancer distant-metastasis classifier was built from CDR3 differences across clinicopathological groups. TCRdb re-analyzed the PCR reads through MiXCR. What appears here as the V and J calls and clone size reflects TCRdb's work, not the paper's. The sample contains some 41,000 clones, less than 35% of which appear only once. The source of the sample is a study of metastatic and nonmetastatic thyroid tumors. Looking at the study overall: A comparison of repertoires was made across blood and tumor or nodule tissue from malignant and benign thyroid patients.

Notes on the study in general: Versus benign nodules, malignant thyroid tumors reportedly had significantly higher TCR beta diversity, in blood and tumor.

The sequencing input was blood. The origin of this receptor is a male donor with papillary thyroid cancer or a benign thyroid nodule (not recorded which). Some clones in this sample may be carry-over from other donors' samples. This chain uses TRBV4-1 with TRBJ2-7; the match to TRBD2 covers 9 bases. The CDR3 bases are TGCGCCAGCAGCAGGACGCAGCGGGAGGTCGAGCAGTACTTC. It codes for CASSRTQREVEQYF.